This T cell receptor (beta chain) originates from a study of T cell repertoires in cytomegalovirus infection. MiXCR, run by TCRdb on the reads, gives a single entry per CDR3 protein. The sample has a few hundred thousand distinct CDR3 sequences, around a third seen once. In the case of this clonotype: Its target is not known.

The CDR3 consists of 15 residues. V dropped 10 bases and J dropped 0; count of bases not matched to a gene: 7. CDR1 and CDR2 from the germline V gene are SNHLY and FYNNEI. This sample comprised cultured PBMCs, obtained from culture after CMV antigen stimulation. The chain joins TRBV2 to TRBJ2-1, with 9 nucleotides matching TRBD2. The TCR sequence derives from a human donor in good health (CMV status not recorded). Some clones in this sample may be carry-over from other donors' samples. The CDR3 coding sequence is TGTGCCACCCCTAGCGGGATGAGCTCCTACAATGAGCAGTTCTTC. Encoded protein: CATPSGMSSYNEQFF.